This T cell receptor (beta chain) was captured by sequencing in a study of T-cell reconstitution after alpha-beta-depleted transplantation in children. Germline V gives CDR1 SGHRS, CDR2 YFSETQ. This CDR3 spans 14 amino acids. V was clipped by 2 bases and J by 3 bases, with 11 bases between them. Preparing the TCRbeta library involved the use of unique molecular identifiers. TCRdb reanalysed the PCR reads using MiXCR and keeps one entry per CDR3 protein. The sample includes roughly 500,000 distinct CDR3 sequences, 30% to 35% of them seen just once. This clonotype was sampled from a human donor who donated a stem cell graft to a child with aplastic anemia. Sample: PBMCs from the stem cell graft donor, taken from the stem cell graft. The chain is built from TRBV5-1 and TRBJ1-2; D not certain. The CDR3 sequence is CASSFRLDDYGYTF. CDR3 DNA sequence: TGCGCCAGCAGCTTCCGGTTAGATGACTATGGCTACACCTTC. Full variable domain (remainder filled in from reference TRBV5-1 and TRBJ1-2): KAGVTQTPRYLIKTRGQQVTLSCSPISGHRSVSWYQQTPGQGLQFLFEYFSETQRNKGNFPGRFSGRQFSNSRSEMNVSTLELGDSALYLCASSFRLDDYGYTFGSGTRLTVV.